This T cell receptor beta chain derives from a study of CD8 T cells in ankylosing spondylitis. Whole-study findings and limits: Matched ankylosing spondylitis synovial fluid reportedly showed significant enrichment of disease-linked clones. Within ankylosing spondylitis blood, a TCR beta motif made up of seven to nine highly homologous variants appeared to be characteristic. Disease-linked clones, CD8+, were relatively rare in peripheral blood.

Libraries for TCR beta were made by quantitative 5'-RACE with molecular barcodes. MiXCR, run by TCRdb on the 5' RACE reads, gives a single entry per CDR3 protein. In the table there are approximately 90,000 distinct CDR3 sequences, roughly 8.3% of which are singletons. Germline CDR1 and CDR2: LGHNA and YNFKEQ. The V segment lost 7 bases and the J segment 3 bases; nucleotides outside the gene matches: 7. This CDR3 is 14 amino acids long. This clonotype was counted ten times or more. What it binds is not known. The chain recombines TRBV4-2 with TRBJ2-3; 7 positions match TRBD2. The TCR comes from a male donor with ankylosing spondylitis or in good health (not recorded which). The sample taken for sequencing was blood, either unsorted or a sorted T cell fraction (not recorded which). This chain's CDR3 is CASKREGLTDTQYF. The CDR3 bases are TGTGCCAGCAAAAGGGAGGGCCTGACAGATACGCAGTATTTT.